This T cell receptor beta chain was sequenced during a study of CXCR3-negative and CXCR3-positive naive CD8 T cells. UMI labels and 5' RACE were used to prepare the TRB cDNA libraries. Following a re-call of the 5' RACE reads, TCRdb has one entry per CDR3 protein and lacks DNA. This repertoire includes just over 60,000 distinct CDR3 sequences. Whole-study results and caveats: Memory, not naive, CXCR3-negative and CXCR3-positive cells differed in TRBV-TRBJ usage. The naive subsets expressed comparable surface CD5, and the authors inferred TCR strength from TRB CDR3 properties. Diversity was high in both naive subsets and much lower in memory cells.

This CDR3 comprises 17 residues. The germline CDR1 and CDR2 sequences are SEHNR and FQNEAQ (reference sequence). Points on this clonotype: Its antigen is still unknown.

The source material was naive CXCR3- CD8+ T cells from blood. Subset meaning: CD45RO-CCR7+CD27+CD95- naive CD8+ T cells lacking CXCR3 (TNR3-). This TCR derives from a human donor in good health. Some clones in this sample may be carry-over from other donors' samples. The chain links TRBV7-9 to TRBJ2-1. CDR3 sequence reads: CASSPPVVGISYNEQFF.